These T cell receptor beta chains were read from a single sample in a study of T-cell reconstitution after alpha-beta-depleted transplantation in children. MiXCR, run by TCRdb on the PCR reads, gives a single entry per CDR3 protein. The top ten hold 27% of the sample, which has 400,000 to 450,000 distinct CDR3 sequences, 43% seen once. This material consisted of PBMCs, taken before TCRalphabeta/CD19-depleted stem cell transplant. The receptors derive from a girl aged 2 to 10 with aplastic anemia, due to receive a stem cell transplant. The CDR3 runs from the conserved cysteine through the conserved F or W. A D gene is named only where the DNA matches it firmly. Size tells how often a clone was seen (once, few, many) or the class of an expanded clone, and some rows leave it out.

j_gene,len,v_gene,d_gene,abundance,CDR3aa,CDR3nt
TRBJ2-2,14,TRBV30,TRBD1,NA,CAWGTGANTGELFF,TGTGCCTGGGGGACAGGTGCGAACACCGGGGAGCTGTTTTTT
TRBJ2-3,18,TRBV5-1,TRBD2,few,CASSSRTSGSFSTDTQYF,TGCGCCAGCAGCTCGCGGACTAGCGGGAGCTTTAGCACAGATACGCAGTATTTT
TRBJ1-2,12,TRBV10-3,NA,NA,CAISEEGYGYTF,TGTGCCATCAGTGAGGAGGGTTATGGCTACACCTTC
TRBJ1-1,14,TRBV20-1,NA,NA,CSARVWQGTTEAFF,TGCAGTGCTAGAGTCTGGCAGGGGACCACTGAAGCTTTCTTT
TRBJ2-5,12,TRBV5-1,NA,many,CASSLSQETQYF,TGTGCCAGCAGCTTATCCCAAGAGACCCAGTACTTC
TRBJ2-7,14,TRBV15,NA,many,CATSREGESYEQYF,TGTGCCACCAGCAGAGAGGGGGAGTCCTACGAGCAGTACTTC
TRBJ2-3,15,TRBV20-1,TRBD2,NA,CSARSPAGVSDTQYF,TGCAGTGCTAGGTCCCCAGCGGGAGTATCAGATACGCAGTATTTT
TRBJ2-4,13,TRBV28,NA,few,CATTWGTHNIQYF,TGTGCCACCACATGGGGGACTCACAACATTCAGTACTTC
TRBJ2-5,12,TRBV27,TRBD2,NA,CATSLAGETQYF,TGTGCCACCAGTTTAGCGGGAGAGACCCAGTACTTC
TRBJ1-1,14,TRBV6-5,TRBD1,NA,CASSYRQGGTEAFF,TGTGCCAGCAGTTACCGACAGGGGGGCACTGAAGCTTTCTTT
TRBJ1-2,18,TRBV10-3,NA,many,CAISDLINKTVPWEGYTF,TGTGCCATCAGTGACCTCATTAATAAGACAGTGCCTTGGGAAGGCTACACCTTC
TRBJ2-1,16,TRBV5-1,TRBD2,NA,CASSSGLAGGPNEQFF,TGCGCCAGCAGCTCCGGACTAGCGGGAGGGCCGAATGAGCAGTTCTTC
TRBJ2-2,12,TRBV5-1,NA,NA,CASRQGVGELFF,TGCGCCAGCAGACAGGGCGTCGGGGAGCTGTTTTTT
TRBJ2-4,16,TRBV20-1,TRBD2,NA,CSAYWSGGWRKDIQYF,TGCAGTGCTTATTGGAGCGGGGGGTGGAGAAAGGACATTCAGTACTTC